The 28 T cell receptor beta chains reported below all come from one sample, sequenced in a study of blood T cell repertoires in COVID-19. Assay used: immunoSEQ multiplex PCR; TCRdb lists only in-frame clones, some missing. Counted here are fewer than 15,000 clones, 85% to 90% occurring once; the ten biggest clones make up less than 25%. Sequencing was performed on peripheral blood. The receptors come from a human donor with active COVID-19. The donor label of this sample is uncertain.

The V and J genes are TRBV4-1 and TRBJ2-3; D perhaps matches TRBD1 (5 bases). CDR3 length: 16 amino acids. The ends were cut back, 0 bases at V and 2 bases at J, with 12 bases in the middle. In germline, CDR1 is MGHRA, CDR2 YSYEKL. The CDR3 sequence is CASSQDYRLNTDTQYF. Written as DNA, the CDR3 is TGCGCCAGCAGCCAAGATTACAGGTTAAACACAGATACGCAGTATTTT.

This rearrangement joins TRBV19 to TRBJ2-3, with 12 bases lining up with TRBD2. J lost 0 bases, V lost 9 bases, and 13 bases had no gene match. Looked up from germline, CDR1 is LNHDA and CDR2 is SQIVND (reference sequence). The CDR3 is made up of 18 amino acids. The CDR3 sequence: CASSTSGGDGPSTDTQYF. CDR3 nucleotides: TGTGCCAGCTCGACTAGCGGGGGAGATGGTCCTAGCACAGATACGCAGTATTTT.

V gene TRBV19 combines with J gene TRBJ2-7; TRBD2 might be the D (5 bases). Germline CDR1 and CDR2: LNHDA and SQIVND (reference sequence). The CDR3 extends over 14 amino acids. The V end was cut by 6 bases, the J end by 3 bases, with 15 bases between. The CDR3 DNA reads TGTGCCAGTAGCAGGTACGTGGGGAGCTACGAGCAGTACTTC. The encoded protein is CASSRYVGSYEQYF.

The table lists this clone with a count of one. The chain recombines TRBV6-5 with TRBJ1-6; tentative D call: TRBD1 (6 bases). Germline values: CDR1 MNHEY, CDR2 SVGAGI. V lost 0 bases and J 9 bases, leaving 15 bases between the germline ends. CDR3 length: 16 amino acids. CDR3 bases: TGTGCCAGCAGTTACTCGAGCGGACAGAGAACTTCACCCCTCCACTTT. The encoded protein is CASSYSSGQRTSPLHF.

The chain is built from TRBV19 and TRBJ2-1; TRBD1 agrees at 9 bases. Germline CDR1 and CDR2: LNHDA and SQIVND (reference sequence). CDR3 length: 15 residues. V dropped 4 bases and J dropped 4; count of bases not matched to a gene: 5. CDR3 amino acids: CASSKGQGLYNEQFF. DNA of the CDR3: TGTGCCAGTAGTAAGGGACAGGGACTTTACAATGAGCAGTTCTTC.

The V and J genes are TRBV28 and TRBJ1-2; a possible D gene is TRBD1 (5 bases). This CDR3 region has 14 residues. Germline V gene lookup returns CDR1 MDHEN and CDR2 SYDVKM. V lost 4 bases and J lost 6, with 15 bases in between. CDR3 loop: CASSWGREGNGYTF. DNA of the CDR3: TGTGCCAGCAGTTGGGGCAGGGAAGGGAATGGCTACACCTTC.

This sequence joins TRBV19 and TRBJ1-2, with no clear D. The CDR3 runs 14 residues. V lost 5 bases and J lost 6, with 16 bases in between. The germline V gene has CDR1 LNHDA and CDR2 SQIVND (reference sequence). The CDR3 loop is CASSSLAHGDGYTF. CDR3 DNA sequence: TGTGCCAGTAGTTCCCTGGCCCACGGGGATGGCTACACCTTC.

This chain connects TRBV7-2 to TRBJ2-1; the match to TRBD2 covers 11 bases. The V and J ends lost 1 base and 2 bases, in that order; junction bases with no gene match: 4. The length of the CDR3 is 17 residues. The V gene's germline CDR1 is SGHTA and CDR2 FQGNSA. CDR3 sequence: CASSLVGLAVTYNEQFF. CDR3 nucleotide sequence: TGTGCCAGCAGCTTAGTGGGACTAGCGGTAACCTACAATGAGCAGTTCTTC.

The gene calls are TRBV9 and TRBJ2-5, with D unclear. Deletions cut 1 base from V and 4 bases from J, with 11 bases between. Germline values: CDR1 SGDLS, CDR2 YYNGEE. The CDR3 extends over 14 amino acids. The CDR3 reads CASSVSAVTETQYF. The DNA for the CDR3 is TGTGCCAGCAGCGTAAGTGCGGTGACAGAGACCCAGTACTTC.

This chain connects TRBV5-1 to TRBJ2-1, with 9 bases lining up with TRBD2. Germline values: CDR1 SGHRS, CDR2 YFSETQ. The CDR3 is 18 residues long. With 0 bases clipped from V and 6 bases from J, the junction kept 13 bases outside the gene matches. DNA of the CDR3: TGCGCCAGCAGCTTGGCCCTATTGGCGGGGGGGCCAAGCAATGAGCAGTTCTTC. Its protein is CASSLALLAGGPSNEQFF.

V gene TRBV5-1 combines with J gene TRBJ2-3; 13 nucleotides align to TRBD2. In germline, CDR1 is SGHRS, CDR2 YFSETQ. V was clipped by 3 bases and J by 4 bases; unmatched bases: 2. This CDR3 is built from 15 residues. This CDR3 reads CASSWTSGGSDTQYF. The CDR3 region has the DNA TGCGCCAGCAGCTGGACTAGCGGGGGCTCAGATACGCAGTATTTT. Drawing the rest from reference TRBV5-1 and TRBJ2-3, the complete variable domain is KAGVTQTPRYLIKTRGQQVTLSCSPISGHRSVSWYQQTPGQGLQFLFEYFSETQRNKGNFPGRFSGRQFSNSRSEMNVSTLELGDSALYLCASSWTSGGSDTQYFGPGTRLTVL.

The genes are TRBV5-1 and TRBJ2-2; 8 bases are shared with TRBD1. There are 18 residues in the CDR3. Trimming took 4 bases from V and 3 from J; bases not matched to a gene: 14. Germline V gene sequence: CDR1 SGHRS, CDR2 YFSETQ. Here the CDR3 reads CASSVGLGQGQDTGELFF. As DNA, the CDR3 is TGCGCCAGCAGCGTTGGGCTTGGACAGGGCCAGGACACCGGGGAGCTGTTTTTT.

This chain connects TRBV2 to TRBJ2-2; 9 bases align to TRBD1. Germline CDR1 SNHLY, CDR2 FYNNEI. The trim removed 6 bases at V and 6 bases at J, leaving 8 bases unmatched. The CDR3 loop spans 15 amino acids. The CDR3 nucleotides read TGTGCCAGCAGGGCCGCCCGACAGGGGGCCGGGGAGCTGTTTTTT. Its protein product is CASRAARQGAGELFF.

The chain links TRBV3-1 (or the pseudogene TRBV3-2) to TRBJ1-1; TRBD1 agrees at 7 bases. Unmatched junction bases numbered 7, after V lost 4 bases and J lost 5 bases. There are 14 residues in the CDR3. The germline V gene encodes CDR1 LGHDT and CDR2 YNNKEL (reference sequence). The CDR3 reads CASSLDRLGTEAFF. The CDR3 DNA sequence: TGTGCCAGCAGCCTGGACAGGTTGGGGACTGAAGCTTTCTTT.

Only one count was recorded for this clone. The V gene is TRBV7-9, the J gene TRBJ1-5; maybe TRBD1 (6 bases). Germline V gene lookup returns CDR1 SEHNR and CDR2 FQNEAQ (reference sequence). The CDR3 covers 15 residues. Trimming took off 1 base at V and 5 bases at J, with 12 bases between the two ends. CDR3 region: CASSLVGGADQPQHF. For the CDR3, the DNA is TGTGCCAGCAGCTTAGTGGGGGGGGCCGATCAGCCCCAGCATTTT.

V usage is TRBV5-6 and J usage is TRBJ2-3, with a possible D match to TRBD2 (6 bases). The CDR3 consists of 15 residues. CDR1 is SGHDT and CDR2 is YYEEEE in the germline V gene. The germline V and J ends were trimmed by 2 bases and 1 base, with 11 bases remaining between them. CDR3 sequence reads: CASSFGGRGTDTQYF. The DNA for the CDR3 is TGTGCCAGCAGCTTTGGAGGGCGCGGCACAGATACGCAGTATTTT.

The gene calls are TRBV5-1 and TRBJ2-7, with TRBD2 matching over 8 bases. The CDR3 runs 15 residues. V gave up 0 bases and J gave up 4 bases; unmatched junction bases: 6. Germline loops: CDR1 SGHRS, CDR2 YFSETQ. DNA of the CDR3: TGCGCCAGCAGCTTGGTAAGCGGGGGCTTGTACGAGCAGTACTTC. This sequence encodes CASSLVSGGLYEQYF. Variable domain in full (rest from reference TRBV5-1 and TRBJ2-7): KAGVTQTPRYLIKTRGQQVTLSCSPISGHRSVSWYQQTPGQGLQFLFEYFSETQRNKGNFPGRFSGRQFSNSRSEMNVSTLELGDSALYLCASSLVSGGLYEQYFGPGTRLTVT.

The J gene is TRBJ2-3, the V gene TRBV4-2, with D tentatively TRBD1 (5 bases). The CDR3 totals 14 residues. V was cut by 0 bases and J by 6 bases, with 10 bases left in between. Germline V gene data show CDR1 as LGHNA and CDR2 as YNFKEQ. The CDR3 region is CASSQDRRADTQYF. As DNA, the CDR3 is TGTGCCAGCAGCCAAGATCGCAGGGCCGATACGCAGTATTTT.

The chain recombines TRBV6-5 with TRBJ2-7, with 11 bases matching TRBD1. The V and J ends lost 4 bases and 3 bases, in that order; junction bases with no gene match: 5. CDR1 is MNHEY and CDR2 is SVGAGI in the germline V gene. This CDR3 comprises 15 residues. CDR3 region: CASSSGQGAGYEQYF. The CDR3, as DNA: TGTGCCAGCAGTTCCGGACAGGGGGCAGGCTACGAGCAGTACTTC.

V and J are TRBV6-4 and TRBJ1-2, with D hard to call. The V end was cut by 7 bases, the J end by 0 bases, with 15 bases between. This CDR3 is 15 amino acids long. CDR1 and CDR2 from the germline V gene are MRHNA and SNTAGT. CDR3 protein: CASTLEAGSNYGYTF. The CDR3 region has the DNA TGTGCCAGCACCTTAGAGGCGGGGTCTAACTATGGCTACACCTTC.

V gene TRBV7-2 combines with J gene TRBJ2-5; TRBD2 matches at 11 bases. The CDR3 consists of 15 residues. V gave up 5 bases and J gave up 2 bases; unmatched junction bases: 4. Per the germline V gene, CDR1 is SGHTA and CDR2 is FQGNSA. The CDR3 region has the DNA TGTGCCAGCAGCCCGTGGACTAGCGGGCAAGAGACCCAGTACTTC. Its translation: CASSPWTSGQETQYF.

The CDR3 bases are TGTGCCAGCAGCCCAGGACAGGGAGGGGGGTCTGAAGCTTTCTTT. This encodes CASSPGQGGGSEAFF. The chain joins TRBV27 to TRBJ1-1; 8 bases match TRBD1. The CDR3 covers 15 residues. V gave up 6 bases and J gave up 6 bases; unmatched junction bases: 12. Germline V gene data show CDR1 as MNHEY and CDR2 as SMNVEV (reference sequence).

In this sample, this clone turned up once. This chain joins TRBV19 and TRBJ1-5; perhaps TRBD1 as D (5 bases). Looked up from germline, CDR1 is LNHDA and CDR2 is SQIVND (reference sequence). The CDR3 is 15 residues long. V was trimmed by 4 bases and J by 5 bases, leaving 15 bases between them. CDR3 bases: TGTGCCAGTAGTACCGGACGGGGGGGTGATCAGCCCCAGCATTTT. This gives the protein CASSTGRGGDQPQHF. The full variable domain, its missing parts supplied by reference TRBV19 and TRBJ1-5, is DGGITQSPKYLFRKEGQNVTLSCEQNLNHDAMYWYRQDPGQGLRLIYYSQIVNDFQKGDIAEGYSVSREKKESFPLTVTSAQKNPTAFYLCASSTGRGGDQPQHFGDGTRLSIL.

The V gene is TRBV5-5, the J gene TRBJ2-1, with a weak D call TRBD2 (7 bases). The CDR3 has 15 residues. Between the trimmed V and J ends, which lost 1 base and 9 bases, there was a span of 17 bases. Germline CDR1 is SGHKS and CDR2 is YYEKEE (reference sequence). CDR3 amino acids: CASSLYGGPTLEQFF. The CDR3, as DNA: TGTGCCAGCAGCTTGTACGGGGGGCCTACCCTTGAGCAGTTCTTC.

V and J are TRBV7-9 and TRBJ2-1, with TRBD1 matching 8 bases. This CDR3 region has 16 residues. Germline loops: CDR1 SEHNR, CDR2 FQNEAQ (reference sequence). Trimming took 4 bases from V and 0 from J; bases not matched to a gene: 5. CDR3 in DNA: TGTGCCAGCAGCTCAATCAGGGGGCGCTCCTACAATGAGCAGTTCTTC. This translates into CASSSIRGRSYNEQFF.

The V and J genes are TRBV6-5 and TRBJ1-6; D call uncertain. Germline V gives CDR1 MNHEY, CDR2 SVGAGI. The length of the CDR3 is 16 residues. V lost 0 bases and J lost 3, with 9 bases in between. The CDR3 region has the DNA TGTGCCAGCAGTTACTCGACGACAAACTATAATTCACCCCTCCACTTT. Protein product: CASSYSTTNYNSPLHF.

The gene calls are TRBV6-5 and TRBJ1-4; 7 positions match TRBD1. The ends lost 6 bases at V and 7 bases at J; junction bases unmatched: 5. The CDR3 has 13 residues. The germline V gene encodes CDR1 MNHEY and CDR2 SVGAGI. CDR3 residues: CASSGTVTEKLFF. The CDR3, as DNA: TGTGCCAGCAGCGGGACAGTTACTGAAAAACTGTTTTTT.

This clone was observed a single time. The chain couples TRBV5-3 to TRBJ2-7; D might be TRBD2 (5 bases). TRBV5-3 is labeled an ORF, and its function is uncertain. This CDR3 is built from 16 residues. Trimming removed 0 bases at V and 2 bases at J, with 15 bases between. The CDR3: CARSLEWLAEAYEQYF. As DNA, the CDR3 is TGTGCCAGAAGCTTGGAGTGGCTAGCAGAAGCCTACGAGCAGTACTTC.